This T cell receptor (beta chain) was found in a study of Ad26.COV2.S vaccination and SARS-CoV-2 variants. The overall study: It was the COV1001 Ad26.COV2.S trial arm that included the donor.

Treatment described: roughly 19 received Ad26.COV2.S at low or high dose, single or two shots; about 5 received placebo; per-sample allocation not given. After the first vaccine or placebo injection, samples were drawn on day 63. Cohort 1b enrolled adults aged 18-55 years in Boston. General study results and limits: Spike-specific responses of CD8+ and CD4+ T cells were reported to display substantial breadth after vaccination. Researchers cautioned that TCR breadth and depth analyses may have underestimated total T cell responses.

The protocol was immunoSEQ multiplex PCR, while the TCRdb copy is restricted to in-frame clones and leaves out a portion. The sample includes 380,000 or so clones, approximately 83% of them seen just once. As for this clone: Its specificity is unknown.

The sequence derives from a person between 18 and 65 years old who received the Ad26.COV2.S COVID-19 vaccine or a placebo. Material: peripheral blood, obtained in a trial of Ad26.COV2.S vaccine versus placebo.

CDR3 protein: CASSSGTGWGNQPQHF. The DNA for the CDR3 is TGTGCCAGCAGTTCAGGGACAGGATGGGGCAATCAGCCCCAGCATTTT. The chain employs TRBV28 and TRBJ1-5, with 8 bases lining up with TRBD1. Germline V gene sequence: CDR1 MDHEN, CDR2 SYDVKM. The length of the CDR3 is 16 residues. The V segment lost 4 bases and the J segment 2 bases; nucleotides outside the gene matches: 7.